This T cell receptor beta chain was recorded in a study of beta chain features in type 1 diabetes. Study-wide findings and caveats: TCRB CDR3s from Type 1 diabetes patients were moderately but significantly shorter in all four CD4+ subsets.

Germline V gene sequence: CDR1 SGHRS, CDR2 YFSETQ. The CDR3 contains 15 residues. V was trimmed by 0 bases and J by 2 bases, leaving 10 bases between them. Via CD45RO/CCR7/CD25/CD127/CD95/CD27, cells of the CD4+ naive, central memory, regulatory and stem cell-like memory subsets were sorted. The sequenced template was cDNA made from the entire isolated RNA. The repertoire was sequenced with immunoSEQ multiplex PCR; TCRdb's copy has only in-frame clones and lacks some. The sample lists 680,000 or so clones, 15% occurring once. Comments on this clone: Its antigen remains unidentified.

Sequencing was done on a sample of naive CD4+ T cells from blood. The chain employs TRBV5-1 and TRBJ2-3; no reliable D call. This sequence was found in a man in his late teens or twenties in good health. The CDR3 protein is CASSLEAGHTDTQYF. In nucleotides, the CDR3 is TGCGCCAGCAGCTTGGAAGCAGGTCACACAGATACGCAGTATTTT.